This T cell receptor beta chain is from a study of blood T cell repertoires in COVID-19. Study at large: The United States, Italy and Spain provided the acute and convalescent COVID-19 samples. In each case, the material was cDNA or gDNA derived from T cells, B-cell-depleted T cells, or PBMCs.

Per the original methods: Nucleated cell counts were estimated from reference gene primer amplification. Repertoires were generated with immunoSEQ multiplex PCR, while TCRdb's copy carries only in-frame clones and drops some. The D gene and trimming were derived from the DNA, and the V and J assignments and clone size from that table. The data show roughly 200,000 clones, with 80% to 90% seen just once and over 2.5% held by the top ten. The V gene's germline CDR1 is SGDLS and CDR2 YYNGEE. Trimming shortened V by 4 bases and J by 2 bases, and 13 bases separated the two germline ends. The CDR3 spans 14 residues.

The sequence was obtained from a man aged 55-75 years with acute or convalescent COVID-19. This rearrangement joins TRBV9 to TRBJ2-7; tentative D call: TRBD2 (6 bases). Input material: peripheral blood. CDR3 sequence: CASSPVASAYEQYF. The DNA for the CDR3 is TGTGCCAGCAGCCCCGTGGCTAGCGCCTACGAGCAGTACTTC.